This T cell receptor beta chain was recovered during a study of blood T cell repertoires in COVID-19. About the study: PBMCs, B-cell-depleted T cells, or T cells were the source of the cDNA or gDNA that made up the material.

Per the original data handling: Quantification of nucleated cells was approximated via reference gene primer amplification. Method: immunoSEQ multiplex PCR; TCRdb's copy keeps in-frame clones and lacks some. D and trimming come from the DNA, and the V and J calls and clone size come from that table. The sample holds approximately 230,000 clones, around 88% seen once. V gave up 4 bases and J gave up 1 base, with 8 bases separating them. This CDR3 is built from 14 residues. Per germline, CDR1 MGHDK and CDR2 SYGVNS. This chain connects TRBV25-1 to TRBJ1-5; no definite D call. Source material: peripheral blood. The TCR comes from a man at least 80 years old with acute or convalescent COVID-19. CDR3 residues: CASSVVESNQPQHF. DNA for the CDR3: TGTGCCAGCAGTGTGGTAGAGAGCAATCAGCCCCAGCATTTT. Together with reference TRBV25-1 and TRBJ1-5, the CDR3 gives the full variable domain: EADIYQTPRYLVIGTGKKITLECSQTMGHDKMYWYQQDPGMELHLIHYSYGVNSTEKGDLSSESTVSRIRTEHFPLTLESARPSHTSQYLCASSVVESNQPQHFGDGTRLSIL.